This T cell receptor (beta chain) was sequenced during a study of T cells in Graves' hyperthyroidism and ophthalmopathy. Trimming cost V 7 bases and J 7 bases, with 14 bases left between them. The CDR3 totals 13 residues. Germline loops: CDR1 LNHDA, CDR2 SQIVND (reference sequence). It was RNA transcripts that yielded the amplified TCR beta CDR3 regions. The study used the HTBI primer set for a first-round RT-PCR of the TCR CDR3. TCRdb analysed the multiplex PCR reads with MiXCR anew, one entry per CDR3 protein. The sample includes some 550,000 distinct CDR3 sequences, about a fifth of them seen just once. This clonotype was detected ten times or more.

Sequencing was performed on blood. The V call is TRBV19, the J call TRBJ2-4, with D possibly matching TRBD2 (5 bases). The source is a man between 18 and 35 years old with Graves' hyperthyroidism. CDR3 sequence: CASTTGSGNIQYF. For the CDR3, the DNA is TGTGCCAGTACAACGGGCTCGGGGAACATTCAGTACTTC.